These 18 T cell receptor beta chains were sequenced from one sample in a study of CD8 T cells in Susac syndrome. It was with random hexamers that 0.5 to 1 ug RNA was reverse transcribed. TCRdb reanalysed the immunoSEQ multiplex PCR reads using MiXCR and keeps one entry per CDR3 protein. The sample has hundreds of thousands of distinct CDR3 sequences, 95% seen once. Sequenced sample: CD4+ T cells from PBMCs. Receptors originate from a human donor with multiple sclerosis.

The chain links TRBV6-5 to TRBJ1-2; 7 positions agree with TRBD1. CDR1 and CDR2 from the germline V gene are MNHEY and SVGAGI. The CDR3 sequence is 15 residues long. V lost 11 bases, J lost 1 base, and 13 bases stayed unmatched. CDR3 bases: TGTGCCTCGACAGGGCTGGGGAAAGTTAACTATGGCTACACCTTC. Translated: CASTGLGKVNYGYTF.

The V gene is TRBV6-5, the J gene TRBJ2-1; 8 positions agree with TRBD1. There are 17 residues in the CDR3. After removal of 0 bases from V and 8 bases from J, the junction contained 12 bases not matched to a gene. Germline V lookup: CDR1 MNHEY, CDR2 SVGAGI. The CDR3, as DNA: TGTGCCAGCAGTTACTCGATTTTGGACAGGGCAACCCATGAGCAGTTCTTC. Translation gives CASSYSILDRATHEQFF.

The rearrangement links TRBV5-1 to TRBJ2-5; 7 nucleotides match TRBD1. Germline-derived CDR1 and CDR2 are SGHRS and YFSETQ. The ends lost 3 bases at V and 7 bases at J; junction bases unmatched: 9. The CDR3 loop spans 14 amino acids. The CDR3 is CASSSGQAVGTQYF. The CDR3, as DNA: TGCGCCAGCAGCTCCGGACAGGCCGTGGGGACCCAGTACTTC.

V usage is TRBV20-1 and J usage is TRBJ2-1; 7 bases line up with TRBD2. This CDR3 is 15 amino acids long. The V gene's germline CDR1 is DFQATT and CDR2 SNEGSKA (reference sequence). The junction had 12 bases not matched to a gene; V was cut back by 3 bases and J by 7 bases. Here the CDR3 reads CSARGLSLGTNEQFF. The DNA of the CDR3 is TGCAGTGCTAGGGGACTAAGTCTCGGTACAAATGAGCAGTTCTTC.

The chain has TRBV7-6 and TRBJ2-3; TRBD1 aligns across 7 bases. Unmatched junction bases numbered 4, after V lost 4 bases and J lost 3 bases. The CDR3 sequence is 14 residues long. Germline-derived CDR1 and CDR2 are SGHVS and FNYEAQ. This CDR3 reads CASSSDRLTDTQYF. The CDR3 nucleotides are TGTGCCAGCAGCTCGGACAGGTTGACAGATACGCAGTATTTT.

The rearrangement joins TRBV3-1 to TRBJ1-6; D not resolved. Germline V gene lookup returns CDR1 LGHDT and CDR2 YNNKEL (reference sequence). V was trimmed by 1 base and J by 8 bases, leaving 9 bases between them. There are 14 residues in the CDR3. This CDR3 reads CASSQVPSYSPLHF. The CDR3 DNA reads as TGTGCCAGCAGCCAAGTTCCGAGTTATTCACCCCTCCACTTT.

The CDR3, as DNA: TGTGCCAGCAGTGGACAGGGCTATACGCAGTATTTT. This translates into CASSGQGYTQYF. J is TRBJ2-3 and V is TRBV12-3 or TRBV12-4; 8 nucleotides agree with TRBD1. CDR3 size: 12 residues. J was trimmed by 7 bases and V by 5 bases; bases with no gene match: 2.

V and J are TRBV2 and TRBJ2-1; 9 bases match TRBD2. The junction had 3 bases not matched to a gene; V was cut back by 3 bases and J by 6 bases. Germline CDR1 is SNHLY and CDR2 is FYNNEI. The CDR3 is made up of 14 amino acids. The chain's CDR3 is CASSDLAGVNEQFF. The CDR3 DNA is TGTGCCAGCAGTGATTTAGCGGGGGTCAATGAGCAGTTCTTC. Full variable domain (remainder filled in from reference TRBV2 and TRBJ2-1): EPEVTQTPSHQVTQMGQEVILRCVPISNHLYFYWYRQILGQKVEFLVSFYNNEISEKSEIFDDQFSVERPDGSNFTLKIRSTKLEDSAMYFCASSDLAGVNEQFFGPGTRLTVL.

The gene calls are TRBV29-1 and TRBJ1-2; possible D gene TRBD1, 6 bases. V gave up 8 bases and J gave up 5 bases, with 15 bases separating them. The CDR3 spans 12 residues. Germline CDR1 reads SQVTM; CDR2 reads ANQGSEA. The CDR3 region has the DNA TGCAGCTTAAGGACAGAACAATATGGCTACACCTTC. Encoded protein: CSLRTEQYGYTF.

The V gene is TRBV29-1, the J gene TRBJ1-1, with D perhaps TRBD1 (6 bases). The CDR3 extends over 15 amino acids. The germline V gene has CDR1 SQVTM and CDR2 ANQGSEA. V lost 2 bases and J lost 1, with 14 bases in between. The CDR3 region has the DNA TGCAGCGTTGAAACTTGGGGGGCCTCGAACACTGAAGCTTTCTTT. Translating it yields CSVETWGASNTEAFF.

This chain uses TRBV11-2 with TRBJ1-1, with TRBD1 matching 7 bases. Germline trimming cut 4 bases from V and 2 bases from J; bases unmatched to any gene: 4. Germline-derived CDR1 and CDR2 are SGHAT and FQNNGV. The CDR3 has 14 residues. CDR3: CASSWRDRNTEAFF. The CDR3 region has the DNA TGTGCCAGCAGCTGGAGGGACAGAAACACTGAAGCTTTCTTT. Full variable domain (missing parts from reference TRBV11-2 and TRBJ1-1): EAGVAQSPRYKIIEKRQSVAFWCNPISGHATLYWYQQILGQGPKLLIQFQNNGVVDDSQLPKDRFSAERLKGVDSTLKIQPAKLEDSAVYLCASSWRDRNTEAFFGQGTRLTVV.

The gene calls are TRBV20-1 and TRBJ2-1, with D perhaps matching TRBD2 (6 bases). There are 16 residues in the CDR3. Germline lookup yields CDR1 DFQATT and CDR2 SNEGSKA (reference sequence). The germline V and J ends were trimmed by 2 bases and 0 bases, with 14 bases remaining between them. In DNA form, the CDR3 reads TGCAGTGCTAGAACCACGGCCGGGAGCTCCTACAATGAGCAGTTCTTC. Protein sequence: CSARTTAGSSYNEQFF.

This chain links TRBV12-5 with TRBJ1-2; 10 positions match TRBD1. The CDR3 sequence is 16 residues long. With V trimmed by 2 bases and J by 2 bases, 5 bases remained unmatched. CDR1 and CDR2 (germline): LGHNT, FRNRAP. Here the CDR3 DNA reads TGTGCTAGTGGTTTGCCTTCGGACAGGGGGAACTATGGCTACACCTTC. Its protein product is CASGLPSDRGNYGYTF.

Comments on this clonotype: Its ends do not fully match the called genes, so a read error is possible. This rearrangement joins TRBV20-1 to TRBJ2-7; D may be TRBD2 (6 bases). Germline assignment: CDR1 DFQATT and CDR2 SNEGSKA (reference sequence). This CDR3 has 16 residues. The CDR3 DNA reads TGCAGTGCTCGAGACCCTACCGGGACTGCAACCTACGAGCAGTACTTC. It codes for CSARDPTGTATYEQYF.

This rearrangement joins TRBV3-1 to TRBJ2-1, with D perhaps matching TRBD1 (6 bases). This CDR3 is built from 15 residues. V lost 2 bases to trimming and J lost 2 bases, with 10 bases between them. CDR1 and CDR2 (germline): LGHDT, YNNKEL (reference sequence). CDR3 sequence: CASSQLPGAYNEQFF. In DNA form, the CDR3 reads TGTGCCAGCAGCCAATTGCCAGGGGCCTACAATGAGCAGTTCTTC.

The chain links TRBV29-1 to TRBJ2-1, with 12 bases aligning to TRBD2. The germline V gene encodes CDR1 SQVTM and CDR2 ANQGSEA. This CDR3 comprises 16 residues. V lost 4 bases to trimming and J lost 2 bases; unmatched junction nucleotides: 6. This CDR3 is CSVALAGGIAYNEQFF. The CDR3 region has the DNA TGCAGCGTTGCTCTAGCGGGAGGGATCGCCTACAATGAGCAGTTCTTC.

CDR3 in DNA: TGTGCCAGCAGCTTAGCGATGTCTAGCTGGGAGCAGTACTTC. This translates into CASSLAMSSWEQYF. This chain connects TRBV7-2 to TRBJ2-7, with D perhaps TRBD2 (5 bases). The CDR3 loop spans 14 amino acids. The V and J ends lost 0 bases and 7 bases respectively, with 13 bases between them. The germline V gene encodes CDR1 SGHTA and CDR2 FQGNSA.

The genes are TRBV24-1 and TRBJ2-2, with no clear D. The CDR3 is 14 residues long. With 2 bases removed from V and 2 bases from J, the gap between germline ends came to 5 bases. Germline V CDR1 and CDR2: KGHDR, SFDVKD. The CDR3 reads CATSDSTNTGELFF. The CDR3 DNA is TGTGCCACCAGTGATTCGACAAACACCGGGGAGCTGTTTTTT.